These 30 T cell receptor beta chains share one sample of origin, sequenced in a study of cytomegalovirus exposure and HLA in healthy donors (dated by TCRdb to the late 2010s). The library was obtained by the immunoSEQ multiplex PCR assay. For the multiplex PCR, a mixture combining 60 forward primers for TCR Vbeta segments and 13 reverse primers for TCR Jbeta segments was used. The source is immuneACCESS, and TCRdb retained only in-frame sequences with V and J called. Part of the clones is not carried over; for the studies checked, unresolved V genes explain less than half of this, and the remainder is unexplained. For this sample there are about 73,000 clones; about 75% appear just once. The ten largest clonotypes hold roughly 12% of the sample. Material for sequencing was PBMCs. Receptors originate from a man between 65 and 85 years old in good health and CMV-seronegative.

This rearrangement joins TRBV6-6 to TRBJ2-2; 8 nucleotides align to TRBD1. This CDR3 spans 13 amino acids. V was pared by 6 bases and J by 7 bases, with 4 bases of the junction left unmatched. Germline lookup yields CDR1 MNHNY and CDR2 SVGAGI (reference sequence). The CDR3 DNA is TGTGCCAGCAGCGGACAGGGAGGCGGGGAGCTGTTTTTT. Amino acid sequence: CASSGQGGGELFF.

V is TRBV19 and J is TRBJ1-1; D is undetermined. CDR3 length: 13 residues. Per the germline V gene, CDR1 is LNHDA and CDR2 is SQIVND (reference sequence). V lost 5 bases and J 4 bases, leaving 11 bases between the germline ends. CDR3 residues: CASSPSRGTEAFF. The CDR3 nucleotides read TGTGCCAGTAGTCCATCGCGAGGCACTGAAGCTTTCTTT.

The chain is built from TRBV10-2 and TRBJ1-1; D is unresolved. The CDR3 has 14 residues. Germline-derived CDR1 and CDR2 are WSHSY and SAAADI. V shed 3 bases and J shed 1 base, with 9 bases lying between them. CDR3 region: CASSEDKPNTEAFF. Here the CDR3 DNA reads TGCGCCAGCAGTGAAGACAAACCGAACACTGAAGCTTTCTTT.

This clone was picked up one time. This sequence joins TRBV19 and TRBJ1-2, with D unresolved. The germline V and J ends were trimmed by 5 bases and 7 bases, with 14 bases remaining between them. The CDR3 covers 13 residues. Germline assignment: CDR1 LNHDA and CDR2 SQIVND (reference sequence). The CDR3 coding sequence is TGTGCCAGTAGTCCGCGGTCGCGGAGTGGCTACACCTTC. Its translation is CASSPRSRSGYTF.

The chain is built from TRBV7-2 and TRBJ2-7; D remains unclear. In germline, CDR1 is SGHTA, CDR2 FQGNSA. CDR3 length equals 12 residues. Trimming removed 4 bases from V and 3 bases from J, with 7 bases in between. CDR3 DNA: TGTGCCAGCAGCTCCAACAGCTACGAGCAGTACTTC. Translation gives CASSSNSYEQYF.

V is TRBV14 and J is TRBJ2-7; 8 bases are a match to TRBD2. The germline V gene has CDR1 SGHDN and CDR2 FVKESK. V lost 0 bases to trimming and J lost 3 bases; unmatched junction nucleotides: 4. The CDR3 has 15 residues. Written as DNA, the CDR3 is TGTGCCAGCAGCCAAGAGCGGGGGGTGAGCTACGAGCAGTACTTC. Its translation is CASSQERGVSYEQYF. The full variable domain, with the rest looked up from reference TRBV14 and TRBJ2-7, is EAGVTQFPSHSVIEKGQTVTLRCDPISGHDNLYWYRRVMGKEIKFLLHFVKESKQDESGMPNNRFLAERTGGTYSTLKVQPAELEDSGVYFCASSQERGVSYEQYFGPGTRLTVT.

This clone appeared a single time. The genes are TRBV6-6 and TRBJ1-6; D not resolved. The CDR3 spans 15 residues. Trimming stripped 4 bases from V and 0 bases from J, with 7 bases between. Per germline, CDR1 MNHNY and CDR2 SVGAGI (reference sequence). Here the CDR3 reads CASSSPSSYNSPLHF. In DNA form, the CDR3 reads TGTGCCAGCAGTTCCCCCAGCTCCTATAATTCACCCCTCCACTTT.

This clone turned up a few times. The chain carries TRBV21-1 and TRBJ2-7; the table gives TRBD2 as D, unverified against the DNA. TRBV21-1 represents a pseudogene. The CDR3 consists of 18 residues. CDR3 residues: CASSKGARRWDYCYEQYF. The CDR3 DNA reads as TGTGCCAGCAGCAAAGGGGCACGGAGGTGGGACTATTGCTACGAGCAGTACTTC.

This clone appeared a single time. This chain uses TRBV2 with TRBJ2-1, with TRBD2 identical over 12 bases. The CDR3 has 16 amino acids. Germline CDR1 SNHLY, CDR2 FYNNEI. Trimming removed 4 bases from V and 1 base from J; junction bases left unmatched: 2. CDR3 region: CASSGLAGESYNEQFF. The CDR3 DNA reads TGTGCCAGCAGTGGACTAGCGGGAGAGTCCTACAATGAGCAGTTCTTC.

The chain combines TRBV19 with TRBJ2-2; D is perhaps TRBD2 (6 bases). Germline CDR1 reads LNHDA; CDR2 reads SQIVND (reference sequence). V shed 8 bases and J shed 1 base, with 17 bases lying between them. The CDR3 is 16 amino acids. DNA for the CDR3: TGTGCCAGTTATCGCGGGCTAGCGTGGAACACCGGGGAGCTGTTTTTT. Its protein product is CASYRGLAWNTGELFF.

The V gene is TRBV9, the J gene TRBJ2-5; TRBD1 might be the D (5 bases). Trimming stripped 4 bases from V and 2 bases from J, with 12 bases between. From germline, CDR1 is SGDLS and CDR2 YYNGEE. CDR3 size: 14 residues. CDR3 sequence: CASSPLGVQETQYF. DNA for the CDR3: TGTGCCAGCAGCCCCCTAGGGGTTCAAGAGACCCAGTACTTC. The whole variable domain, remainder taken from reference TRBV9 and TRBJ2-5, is DSGVTQTPKHLITATGQRVTLRCSPRSGDLSVYWYQQSLDQGLQFLIQYYNGEERAKGNILERFSAQQFPDLHSELNLSSLELGDSALYFCASSPLGVQETQYFGPGTRLLVL.

The CDR3 reads CASSWDSATDTQYF. Here the CDR3 DNA reads TGCGCCAGCAGCTGGGACTCCGCCACAGATACGCAGTATTTT. The chain couples TRBV5-1 to TRBJ2-3; weak D call: TRBD2 (6 bases). The CDR3 is made up of 14 amino acids. Trimming pared 3 bases from V and 2 bases from J, leaving 10 bases between. CDR1 is SGHRS, CDR2 YFSETQ, per germline.

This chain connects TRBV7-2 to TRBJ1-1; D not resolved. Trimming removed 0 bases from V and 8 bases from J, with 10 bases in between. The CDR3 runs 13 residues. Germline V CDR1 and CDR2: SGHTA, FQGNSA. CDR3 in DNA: TGTGCCAGCAGCTTAGCGCAGTACCCCGAAGCTTTCTTT. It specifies CASSLAQYPEAFF. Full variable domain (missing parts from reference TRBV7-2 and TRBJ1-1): GAGVSQSPSNKVTEKGKDVELRCDPISGHTALYWYRQSLGQGLEFLIYFQGNSAPDKSGLPSDRFSAERTGGSVSTLTIQRTQQEDSAVYLCASSLAQYPEAFFGQGTRLTVV.

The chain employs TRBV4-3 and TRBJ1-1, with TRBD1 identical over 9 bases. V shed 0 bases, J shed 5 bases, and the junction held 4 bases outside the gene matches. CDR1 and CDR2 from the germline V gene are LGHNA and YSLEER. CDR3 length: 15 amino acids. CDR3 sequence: CASSQDTGGRTEAFF. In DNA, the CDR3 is TGCGCCAGCAGCCAAGATACAGGGGGCAGGACTGAAGCTTTCTTT.

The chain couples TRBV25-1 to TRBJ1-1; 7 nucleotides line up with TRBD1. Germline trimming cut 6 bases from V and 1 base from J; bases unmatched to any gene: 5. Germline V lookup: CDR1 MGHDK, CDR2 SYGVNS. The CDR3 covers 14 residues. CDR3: CASRLTGTNTEAFF. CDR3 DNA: TGTGCCAGCAGGTTGACAGGGACGAACACTGAAGCTTTCTTT.

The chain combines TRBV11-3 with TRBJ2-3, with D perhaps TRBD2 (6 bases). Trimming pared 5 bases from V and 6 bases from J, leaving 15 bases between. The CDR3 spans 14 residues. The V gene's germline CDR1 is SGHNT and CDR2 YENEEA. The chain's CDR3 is CASSGGVSEDTQYF. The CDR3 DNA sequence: TGTGCCAGCAGCGGCGGGGTCTCCGAGGATACGCAGTATTTT.

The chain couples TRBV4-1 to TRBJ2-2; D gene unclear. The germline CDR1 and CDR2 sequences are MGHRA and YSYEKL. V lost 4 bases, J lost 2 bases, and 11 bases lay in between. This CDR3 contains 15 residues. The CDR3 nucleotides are TGCGCCAGCAGCCCCGGGTCATTTAACACCGGGGAGCTGTTTTTT. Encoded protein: CASSPGSFNTGELFF.

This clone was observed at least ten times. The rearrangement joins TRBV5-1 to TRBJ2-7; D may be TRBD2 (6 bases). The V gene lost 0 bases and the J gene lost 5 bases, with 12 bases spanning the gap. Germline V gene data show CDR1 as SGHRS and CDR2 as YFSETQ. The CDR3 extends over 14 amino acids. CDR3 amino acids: CASSLVGREDEQYF. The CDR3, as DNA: TGCGCCAGCAGCTTGGTTGGCAGGGAGGACGAGCAGTACTTC.

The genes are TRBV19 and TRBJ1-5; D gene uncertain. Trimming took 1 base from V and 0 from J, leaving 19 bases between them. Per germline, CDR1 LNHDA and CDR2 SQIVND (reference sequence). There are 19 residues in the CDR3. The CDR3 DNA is TGTGCCAGTAGTATAGGTCGAGTTCGGGCACGGGATAGCAATCAGCCCCAGCATTTT. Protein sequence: CASSIGRVRARDSNQPQHF.

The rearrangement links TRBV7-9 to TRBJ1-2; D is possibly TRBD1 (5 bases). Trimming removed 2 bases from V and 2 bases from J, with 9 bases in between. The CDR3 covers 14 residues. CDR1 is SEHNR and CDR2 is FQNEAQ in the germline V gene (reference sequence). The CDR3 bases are TGTGCCAGCAGCTTATGGGGGGTGAACTATGGCTACACCTTC. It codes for CASSLWGVNYGYTF.

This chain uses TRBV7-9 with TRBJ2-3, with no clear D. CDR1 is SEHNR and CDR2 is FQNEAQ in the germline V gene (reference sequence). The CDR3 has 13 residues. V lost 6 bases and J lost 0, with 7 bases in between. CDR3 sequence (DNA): TGTGCCAGCAGTTCAAAAAGCACAGATACGCAGTATTTT. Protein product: CASSSKSTDTQYF.

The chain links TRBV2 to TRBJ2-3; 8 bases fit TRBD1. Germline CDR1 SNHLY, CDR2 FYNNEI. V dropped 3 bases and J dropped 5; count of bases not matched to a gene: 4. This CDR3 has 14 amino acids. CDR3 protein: CASSELTGVDTQYF. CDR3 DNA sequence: TGTGCCAGCAGTGAGTTGACAGGGGTAGATACGCAGTATTTT.

CDR3 residues: CAISEGRAAGELFF. CDR3 bases: TGTGCCATCAGTGAGGGCAGGGCTGCCGGGGAGCTGTTTTTT. The chain combines TRBV10-3 with TRBJ2-2; D may be TRBD1 (5 bases). Germline assignment: CDR1 ENHRY and CDR2 SYGVKD. Trimming pared 2 bases from V and 6 bases from J, leaving 10 bases between. The CDR3 is 14 residues long.

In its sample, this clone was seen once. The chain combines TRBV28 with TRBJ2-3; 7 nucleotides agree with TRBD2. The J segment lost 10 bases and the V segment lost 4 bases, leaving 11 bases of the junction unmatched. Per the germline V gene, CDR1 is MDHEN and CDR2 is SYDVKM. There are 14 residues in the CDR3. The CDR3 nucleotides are TGTGCCAGCAGTTCCCCGGGACTACAAGGGGCGCAGTATTTT. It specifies CASSSPGLQGAQYF.

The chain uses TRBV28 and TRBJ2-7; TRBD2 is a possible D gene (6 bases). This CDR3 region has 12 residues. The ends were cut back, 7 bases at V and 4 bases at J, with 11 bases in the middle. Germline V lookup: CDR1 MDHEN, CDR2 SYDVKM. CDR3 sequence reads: CASTLGGYEQYF. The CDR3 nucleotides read TGTGCCAGCACCCTGGGAGGTTACGAGCAGTACTTC.

CDR3 region: CASSLGLAATDTQYF. CDR3 bases: TGTGCCAGCAGCTTAGGACTAGCGGCTACAGATACGCAGTATTTT. This chain links TRBV11-3 with TRBJ2-3; 9 positions match TRBD2. Germline V gene lookup returns CDR1 SGHNT and CDR2 YENEEA. With 1 base clipped from V and 3 bases from J, the junction kept 2 bases outside the gene matches. The CDR3 covers 15 residues.

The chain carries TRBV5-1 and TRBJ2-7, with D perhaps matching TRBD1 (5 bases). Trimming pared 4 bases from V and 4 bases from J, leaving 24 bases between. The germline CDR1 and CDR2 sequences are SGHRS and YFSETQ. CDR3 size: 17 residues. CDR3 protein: CASSLEYSGHPGYEQYF. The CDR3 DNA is TGCGCCAGCAGCCTGGAGTACTCCGGACACCCTGGGTACGAGCAGTACTTC.

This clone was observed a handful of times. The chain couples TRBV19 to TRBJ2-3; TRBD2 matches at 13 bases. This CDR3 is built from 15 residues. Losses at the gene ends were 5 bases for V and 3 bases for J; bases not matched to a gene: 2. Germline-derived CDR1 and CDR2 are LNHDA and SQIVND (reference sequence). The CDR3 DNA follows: TGTGCCAGTAGTCAGACTAGCGGGAGGACAGATACGCAGTATTTT. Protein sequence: CASSQTSGRTDTQYF.

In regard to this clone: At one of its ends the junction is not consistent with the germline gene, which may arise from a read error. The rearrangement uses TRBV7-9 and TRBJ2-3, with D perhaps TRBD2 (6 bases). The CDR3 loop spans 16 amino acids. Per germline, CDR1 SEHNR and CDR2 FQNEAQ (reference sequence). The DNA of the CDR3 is TGTTCCAGCAGCTTAGCGCTTGTGACTAGTGGAGATACGCAGTATTTT. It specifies CSSSLALVTSGDTQYF. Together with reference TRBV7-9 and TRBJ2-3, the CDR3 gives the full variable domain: DTGVSQNPRHKITKRGQNVTFRCDPISEHNRLYWYRQTLGQGPEFLTYFQNEAQLEKSRLLSDRFSAERPKGSFSTLEIQRTEQGDSAMYLCSSSLALVTSGDTQYFGPGTRLTVL.

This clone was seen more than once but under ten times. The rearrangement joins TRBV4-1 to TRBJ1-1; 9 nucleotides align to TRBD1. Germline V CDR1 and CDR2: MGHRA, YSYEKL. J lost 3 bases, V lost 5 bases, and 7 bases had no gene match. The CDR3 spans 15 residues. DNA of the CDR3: TGCGCCAGCAGCGTCCGACAGGGGGTTGACACTGAAGCTTTCTTT. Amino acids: CASSVRQGVDTEAFF.